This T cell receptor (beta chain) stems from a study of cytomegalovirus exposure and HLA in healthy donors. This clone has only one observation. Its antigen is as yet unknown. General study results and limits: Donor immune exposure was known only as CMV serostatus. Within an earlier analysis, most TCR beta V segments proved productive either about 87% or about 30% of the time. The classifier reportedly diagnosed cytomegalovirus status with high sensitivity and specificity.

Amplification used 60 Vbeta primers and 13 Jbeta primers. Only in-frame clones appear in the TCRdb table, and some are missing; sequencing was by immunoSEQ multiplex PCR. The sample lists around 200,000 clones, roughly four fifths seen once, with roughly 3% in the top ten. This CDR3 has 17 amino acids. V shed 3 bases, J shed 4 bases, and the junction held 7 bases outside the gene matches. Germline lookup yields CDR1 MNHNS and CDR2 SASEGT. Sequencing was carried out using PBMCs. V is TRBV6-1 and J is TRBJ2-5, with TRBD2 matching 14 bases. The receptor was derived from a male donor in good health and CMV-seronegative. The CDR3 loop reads CASSESGLAGGGETQYF. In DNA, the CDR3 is TGTGCCAGCAGTGAGTCCGGACTAGCGGGAGGAGGAGAGACCCAGTACTTC.